Detailed here is one TCR beta chain. The junction departs from the called germline gene at one end, perhaps through a read error. These data originate in a study of shared T cell receptors in the human thymus. Measured with immunoSEQ multiplex PCR; TCRdb has only the in-frame clones, and not every one. Seen here are about 660,000 clones, 87% observed once, and the top ten hold 0.0094%. The CDR3 has 16 residues. The germline V gene encodes CDR1 SEHNR and CDR2 FQNEAQ (reference sequence). The data were also submitted as part of a second study, on human thymus T cells. That report notes: Resections from corrective heart surgery supplied the thymus tissue. It looked as if thymic and blood repertoires used V and J genes in a biased way. Thymic repertoires of unrelated individuals were reported in related research to overlap highly.

Sample: thymocytes. This TCR was sampled from a boy younger than two with a congenital heart defect. V is TRBV7-9 and J is TRBJ1-2, with D uncertain. The CDR3 sequence is CASSLGEVADNYGYTF. For the CDR3, the DNA is TGTGCCAGCAGTTTAGGAGAGGTTGCAGACAACTATGGCTACACCTTC. The full variable domain, with the rest looked up from reference TRBV7-9 and TRBJ1-2, is DTGVSQNPRHKITKRGQNVTFRCDPISEHNRLYWYRQTLGQGPEFLTYFQNEAQLEKSRLLSDRFSAERPKGSFSTLEIQRTEQGDSAMYLCASSLGEVADNYGYTFGSGTRLTVV.